This entry lists 28 T cell receptor beta chains sequenced from one sample in a study of T cells in Graves' hyperthyroidism and ophthalmopathy. RNA transcripts yielded amplified TCR beta CDR3 regions. First-round RT-PCR targeting the TCR CDR3 was performed with the HTBI primer set. TCRdb reprocessed the multiplex PCR reads with MiXCR, giving one entry per CDR3 protein. The profile shows under 250,000 distinct CDR3 sequences, about 24% of them singletons. The sequenced sample was blood. These receptors were collected from a woman aged 40 to 49 with Graves' ophthalmopathy.

This clonotype occurred many times. The rearrangement uses TRBV27 and TRBJ1-2; a weak D match, TRBD1 (5 bases). With 5 bases removed from V and 3 bases from J, the gap between germline ends came to 13 bases. The CDR3 consists of 14 residues. Germline V gives CDR1 MNHEY, CDR2 SMNVEV (reference sequence). The CDR3 region has the DNA TGTGCCAGCAGTCGGGGGAGTTCCCACTATGGCTACACCTTC. Amino acid sequence: CASSRGSSHYGYTF.

The V and J genes are TRBV11-1 and TRBJ2-7, with D perhaps TRBD1 (6 bases). This CDR3 has 18 amino acids. Germline V gene sequence: CDR1 SGHAT, CDR2 FQDESV (reference sequence). V lost 3 bases, J lost 2 bases, and 23 bases lay in between. The CDR3 here is CASSFTGTGVASAYEQYF. DNA of the CDR3: TGTGCCAGCAGCTTTACAGGGACCGGGGTGGCTTCTGCCTACGAGCAGTACTTC.

There are many counts of this clonotype. The chain uses TRBV12-3 or TRBV12-4 and TRBJ1-1, with D hard to call. The ends were cut back, 0 bases at V and 0 bases at J, with 5 bases in the middle. CDR3 length: 14 amino acids. CDR3 sequence: CASSLAVLNTEAFF. CDR3 sequence (DNA): TGTGCCAGCAGTTTAGCGGTCCTGAACACTGAAGCTTTCTTT.

V usage is TRBV6-1 and J usage is TRBJ2-2, with 16 bases matching TRBD2. The CDR3 spans 16 residues. Trimming cost V 7 bases and J 7 bases; bases outside gene matches: 6. Per the germline V gene, CDR1 is MNHNS and CDR2 is SASEGT. CDR3 in amino acids: CASILGLAGGGGELFF. CDR3 sequence (DNA): TGTGCCAGCATTCTGGGACTAGCGGGAGGGGGCGGGGAGCTGTTTTTT.

In this sample, this clonotype turned up many times. V and J are TRBV20-1 and TRBJ2-7; 12 bases agree with TRBD2. This CDR3 has 14 residues. The V and J ends lost 6 bases and 6 bases, in that order; junction bases with no gene match: 9. Germline V gives CDR1 DFQATT, CDR2 SNEGSKA (reference sequence). CDR3 sequence (DNA): TGCAGTGCAACCCTAGCGGGAGGGCCGGGCGAGCAGTACTTC. Residues: CSATLAGGPGEQYF.

This clonotype was seen a handful of times. V is TRBV18 and J is TRBJ2-2; 10 positions match TRBD1. CDR1 KGHSH and CDR2 LQKENI come from the germline V gene. The CDR3 has 16 residues. V was clipped by 3 bases and J by 8 bases; unmatched bases: 9. This CDR3 reads CASSPSGTGVTGELFF. The CDR3 bases are TGTGCCAGCTCACCGTCCGGGACAGGGGTTACGGGGGAGCTGTTTTTT.

This clonotype came up a few times. The junction and the germline gene differ at one end; a read error may be behind it. The J gene is TRBJ1-2, the V gene TRBV5-5; 7 bases are a match to TRBD1. CDR3 length: 15 amino acids. The germline gives CDR1 SGHKS, CDR2 YYEKEE (reference sequence). CDR3 sequence reads: CASSPSLGTVLGYIF. The CDR3 nucleotides are TGTGCCAGCAGCCCCAGTCTCGGGACAGTGCTAGGCTACATCTTC.

This clonotype was detected many times. The chain combines TRBV7-6 with TRBJ2-7; 8 nucleotides align to TRBD2. CDR1 is SGHVS and CDR2 is FNYEAQ in the germline V gene. This CDR3 has 15 amino acids. Germline trimming cut 1 base from V and 4 bases from J; bases unmatched to any gene: 6. The CDR3 loop reads CASSLETSDGYEQYF. DNA for the CDR3: TGTGCCAGCAGCTTAGAGACTAGCGACGGATACGAGCAGTACTTC.

Many counts were recorded for this clonotype. This chain links TRBV30 with TRBJ2-7; 8 bases fit TRBD2. J gave up 3 bases and V 4 bases, and 11 bases lay outside the gene matches. CDR3 length: 15 residues. In germline, CDR1 is GTSNPN, CDR2 SVGIG (reference sequence). The CDR3 nucleotides read TGTGCCTGGACGGGGGGGGCAGGGAAATTCTACGAGCAGTACTTC. Residues: CAWTGGAGKFYEQYF. The complete variable domain, with remaining parts taken from reference TRBV30 and TRBJ2-7, reads SQTIHQWPATLVQPVGSPLSLECTVEGTSNPNLYWYRQAAGRGLQLLFYSVGIGQISSEVPQNLSASRPQDRQFILSSKKLLLSDSGFYLCAWTGGAGKFYEQYFGPGTRLTVT.

This clonotype was observed at least ten times. This sequence joins TRBV19 and TRBJ2-5, with TRBD1 identical over 10 bases. The V segment lost 3 bases and the J segment 5 bases; nucleotides outside the gene matches: 9. This CDR3 is 16 amino acids long. Germline CDR1 and CDR2: LNHDA and SQIVND (reference sequence). CDR3 in DNA: TGTGCCAGTAGTATTGGTGTGACAGGGGGCTGGGAGACCCAGTACTTC. As protein: CASSIGVTGGWETQYF.

This clonotype was seen repeatedly, ten times or more. The chain couples TRBV10-1 to TRBJ2-7; no firm D call. The germline V gene encodes CDR1 WNHNN and CDR2 SYGVQD (reference sequence). Trimming took 0 bases from V and 11 from J, leaving 11 bases between them. The CDR3 totals 12 residues. The CDR3 here is CASSESERAKYF. The CDR3 DNA is TGCGCCAGCAGTGAGTCGGAGCGAGCTAAGTACTTC.

The table lists this clonotype with many counts. The V call is TRBV4-2, the J call TRBJ2-5; 8 nucleotides line up with TRBD2. Germline V lookup: CDR1 LGHNA, CDR2 YNFKEQ. The V segment lost 4 bases and the J segment 4 bases; nucleotides outside the gene matches: 5. The CDR3 is 14 residues long. CDR3 nucleotide sequence: TGTGCCAGCAGCCTTCCGGGGGGGGGAGAGACCCAGTACTTC. Translation gives CASSLPGGGETQYF.

There are many counts of this clonotype. The rearrangement joins TRBV4-2 to TRBJ2-5, with unresolved D. The ends were cut back, 0 bases at V and 6 bases at J, with 17 bases in the middle. CDR1 and CDR2 (germline): LGHNA, YNFKEQ. The CDR3 extends over 16 amino acids. This CDR3 is CASSQEEAKEWKTQYF. CDR3 nucleotide sequence: TGTGCCAGCAGCCAAGAAGAGGCGAAGGAGTGGAAGACCCAGTACTTC.

The rearrangement joins TRBV6-1 to TRBJ2-5; TRBD1 matches 9 bases. The germline gives CDR1 MNHNS, CDR2 SASEGT. J was trimmed by 5 bases and V by 2 bases; bases with no gene match: 6. The CDR3 contains 15 residues. The CDR3 spells CASSERTGELETQYF. The DNA of the CDR3 is TGTGCCAGCAGTGAAAGGACAGGGGAGTTGGAGACCCAGTACTTC.

The sample holds many counts of this clonotype. The CDR3 DNA is TGTGCCAGCAGCTTAGGTGTGACCAATTCCTACGAGCAGTACTTC. It yields the protein CASSLGVTNSYEQYF. The V and J genes are TRBV7-9 and TRBJ2-7; D not certain. The length of the CDR3 is 15 residues. Trimming left V 1 base short and J 1 base short, with 11 bases between. Germline CDR1 and CDR2: SEHNR and FQNEAQ (reference sequence).

CDR3 region: CAQEDFPGTEAFF. The CDR3 coding sequence is TGTGCCCAGGAGGACTTCCCGGGGACTGAAGCTTTCTTT. This sequence joins TRBV19 and TRBJ1-1, with D hard to call. Germline values: CDR1 LNHDA, CDR2 SQIVND (reference sequence). The ends were cut back, 11 bases at V and 5 bases at J, with 18 bases in the middle. The CDR3 has 13 amino acids.

This clonotype showed up many times. The gene calls are TRBV2 and TRBJ2-7, with D perhaps assigned TRBD1 or TRBD2 (6 bases each). CDR3 length equals 14 residues. CDR1 is SNHLY, CDR2 FYNNEI, per germline. V lost 4 bases, J lost 7 bases, and 17 bases lay in between. As DNA, the CDR3 is TGTGCCAGCAGTGCTTCCCCGGGGGCTTTAGAGCAGTACTTC. Protein sequence: CASSASPGALEQYF.

Ten or more counts support this clonotype. V and J are TRBV19 and TRBJ1-5; TRBD1 aligns across 7 bases. Germline CDR1 and CDR2: LNHDA and SQIVND (reference sequence). This CDR3 spans 14 amino acids. The J segment lost 3 bases and the V segment lost 6 bases, leaving 5 bases of the junction unmatched. CDR3 amino acids: CASRQTGNNQPQHF. The CDR3 DNA is TGTGCCAGTAGGCAGACAGGGAACAATCAGCCCCAGCATTTT. Together with reference TRBV19 and TRBJ1-5, the CDR3 gives the full variable domain: DGGITQSPKYLFRKEGQNVTLSCEQNLNHDAMYWYRQDPGQGLRLIYYSQIVNDFQKGDIAEGYSVSREKKESFPLTVTSAQKNPTAFYLCASRQTGNNQPQHFGDGTRLSIL.

This clonotype was counted many times. This could be a read error, since a much larger clone is one nucleotide away. The rearrangement joins TRBV30 to TRBJ2-5; D not certain. V shed 2 bases and J shed 7 bases, with 11 bases lying between them. This CDR3 contains 12 residues. The germline V gene has CDR1 GTSNPN and CDR2 SVGIG (reference sequence). The CDR3 DNA follows: TGTGCCTGGAGTTCGTCGCGAGGGACCCAGTACTTC. It codes for CAWSSSRGTQYF.

This clonotype was seen repeatedly, ten times or more. J is TRBJ2-5 and V is TRBV7-2; TRBD1 aligns across 7 bases. This CDR3 is 15 amino acids long. Germline V gene data show CDR1 as SGHTA and CDR2 as FQGNSA. The junction had 11 bases not matched to a gene; V was cut back by 5 bases and J by 5 bases. The CDR3: CASSPRDSVGETQYF. The CDR3 nucleotides are TGTGCCAGCAGCCCGAGGGACAGCGTGGGGGAGACCCAGTACTTC.

The chain carries TRBV6-2 or TRBV6-3 and TRBJ1-2, with D tentatively TRBD1 (6 bases). The germline V gene encodes CDR1 MNHEY and CDR2 SVGEGT. V lost 8 bases and J lost 4, with 17 bases in between. CDR3 size: 14 residues. The CDR3 region has the DNA TGTGCCAGCGGGAGACAGGCATTTCCCTATGGCTACACCTTC. Translating gives CASGRQAFPYGYTF.

This clonotype was recorded many times. The chain is built from TRBV6-5 and TRBJ1-1, with TRBD1 identical over 7 bases. From germline, CDR1 is MNHEY and CDR2 SVGAGI. The CDR3 covers 14 residues. Losses at the gene ends were 10 bases for V and 4 bases for J; bases not matched to a gene: 12. Here the CDR3 reads CATAYDRVSTEAFF. DNA for the CDR3: TGTGCCACCGCTTACGACAGGGTGAGCACTGAAGCTTTCTTT.

This clonotype was picked up many times. This sequence joins TRBV3-1 and TRBJ2-5, with a tentative D call TRBD1 (5 bases). The CDR3 contains 17 residues. The V and J ends lost 0 bases and 0 bases respectively, with 14 bases between them. The germline gives CDR1 LGHDT, CDR2 YNNKEL (reference sequence). CDR3 sequence (DNA): TGTGCCAGCAGCCAAGACCGTATACAGGTAGACCAAGAGACCCAGTACTTC. Translating it yields CASSQDRIQVDQETQYF.

This clonotype came up many times. The CDR3 sequence: CASRRESSYEQYF. In nucleotides, the CDR3 is TGTGCCAGCAGACGGGAGAGCTCCTACGAGCAGTACTTC. The chain carries TRBV6-5 and TRBJ2-7, with D maybe TRBD2 (6 bases). Germline CDR1 MNHEY, CDR2 SVGAGI. Trimming cost V 6 bases and J 0 bases, with 9 bases left between them. The CDR3 has 13 amino acids.

This clonotype was recorded at least ten times. V is TRBV20-1 and J is TRBJ1-1; possible D gene TRBD1, 6 bases. Per the germline V gene, CDR1 is DFQATT and CDR2 is SNEGSKA (reference sequence). This CDR3 region has 14 residues. Between the trimmed V and J ends, which lost 6 bases and 1 base, there was a span of 15 bases. CDR3 in DNA: TGCAGTGCCCCACAGAGGGGGAGGAACACTGAAGCTTTCTTT. It specifies CSAPQRGRNTEAFF.

This chain uses TRBV15 with TRBJ2-7; D may be TRBD2 (6 bases). Germline V gene lookup returns CDR1 LNHNV and CDR2 YYDKDF (reference sequence). This CDR3 has 16 residues. V lost 0 bases and J lost 4, with 16 bases in between. The CDR3 loop is CATSRDEPGGKYEQYF. CDR3 in DNA: TGTGCCACCAGCAGAGATGAGCCCGGAGGGAAGTACGAGCAGTACTTC.

This clonotype was counted ten times or more. This sequence joins TRBV30 and TRBJ1-2; 8 positions match TRBD1. Germline CDR1 and CDR2: GTSNPN and SVGIG (reference sequence). J gave up 7 bases and V 4 bases, and 5 bases lay outside the gene matches. The CDR3 runs to 12 residues. The CDR3 DNA follows: TGTGCCTGGACGGACAGGGTCCGTGGCTACACCTTC. This encodes CAWTDRVRGYTF.

This clonotype was seen repeatedly, ten times or more. The chain links TRBV6-1 to TRBJ2-5; D is unresolved. Trimming left V 2 bases short and J 4 bases short, with 8 bases between. In germline, CDR1 is MNHNS, CDR2 SASEGT. This CDR3 has 13 amino acids. The CDR3 reads CASSESPGETQYF. The CDR3 DNA follows: TGTGCCAGCAGTGAAAGTCCCGGAGAGACCCAGTACTTC.